This passage covers 30 T cell receptor beta chains from one sample sequenced in a study of shared clonotypes between healthy human individuals. The repertoire was sequenced with immunoSEQ multiplex PCR; TCRdb's copy has only in-frame clones and lacks some. Of some 2.1 million clones in the sample, roughly 94% were seen once. Sequenced sample: naive CD4+ T cells sorted from blood. Subset meaning: CD45RA+ positively selected. Every receptor here comes from a man aged 18 to 29 in good health.

The chain has TRBV5-1 and TRBJ1-1, with D perhaps matching TRBD1 (6 bases). The CDR3 has 14 residues. Germline V CDR1 and CDR2: SGHRS, YFSETQ. V lost 5 bases, J lost 1 base, and 12 bases lay in between. CDR3 region: CASRIVGQNTEAFF. In DNA, the CDR3 is TGCGCCAGCAGGATTGTGGGACAGAACACTGAAGCTTTCTTT.

The chain employs TRBV19 and TRBJ1-2; D remains ambiguous. This CDR3 has 14 residues. Trimming left V 5 bases short and J 4 bases short, with 14 bases between. Germline V gene sequence: CDR1 LNHDA, CDR2 SQIVND (reference sequence). CDR3 amino acids: CASSSTSGSYGYTF. For the CDR3, the DNA is TGTGCCAGTAGTTCCACCTCAGGCAGCTATGGCTACACCTTC.

This clone was recorded once. V usage is TRBV4-3 and J usage is TRBJ2-1; TRBD2 is a possible D gene (5 bases). Germline V gives CDR1 LGHNA, CDR2 YSLEER. Trimming left V 2 bases short and J 3 bases short, with 20 bases between. This CDR3 has 18 residues. The CDR3 DNA follows: TGCGCCAGCAGCCAACGGGCGGGCCCCGTCGCGTTCTACAATGAGCAGTTCTTC. Amino acid sequence: CASSQRAGPVAFYNEQFF.

This chain uses TRBV5-1 with TRBJ1-6; possible D gene TRBD1, 5 bases. Deletions cut 3 bases from V and 16 bases from J, with 17 bases between. The CDR3 consists of 13 residues. Germline V gene data show CDR1 as SGHRS and CDR2 as YFSETQ. CDR3: CASSSGWGQTLHF. The DNA of the CDR3 is TGCGCCAGCAGCTCCGGGTGGGGCCAGACTCTCCACTTT.

The chain links TRBV28 to TRBJ2-5, with TRBD1 matching over 7 bases. This CDR3 has 13 residues. The V segment lost 8 bases and the J segment 5 bases; nucleotides outside the gene matches: 8. In germline, CDR1 is MDHEN, CDR2 SYDVKM. CDR3 sequence (DNA): TGTGCCAGCTACAGGGGTGGAGGTGAGACCCAGTACTTC. Translation gives CASYRGGGETQYF.

The CDR3: CASSQPGTVYEQYF. Here the CDR3 DNA reads TGTGCCAGCAGCCAGCCTGGGACAGTCTACGAGCAGTACTTC. The chain couples TRBV4-2 to TRBJ2-7; 7 nucleotides align to TRBD1. The CDR3 runs to 14 residues. V trimming: 3 bases; J trimming: 3 bases; junction bases outside the gene matches: 5. The germline V gene has CDR1 LGHNA and CDR2 YNFKEQ.

With regard to this clone: This sample also contains other DNA sequences that code for the same CDR3. The genes are TRBV18 and TRBJ2-7, with a possible D match to TRBD1 (6 bases). This CDR3 is built from 15 residues. Germline loops: CDR1 KGHSH, CDR2 LQKENI. Trimming pared 3 bases from V and 0 bases from J, leaving 12 bases between. CDR3 protein: CASSPQQGSSYEQYF. The CDR3 nucleotides are TGTGCCAGCTCACCCCAACAGGGAAGCTCCTACGAGCAGTACTTC.

The rearrangement links TRBV18 to TRBJ2-2; a possible D gene is TRBD1 (5 bases). The CDR3 totals 13 residues. CDR1 is KGHSH, CDR2 LQKENI, per germline. Trimming removed 4 bases at V and 7 bases at J, with 10 bases between. The CDR3 loop is CASSLQGFGELFF. Here the CDR3 DNA reads TGTGCCAGCTCACTGCAGGGTTTCGGGGAGCTGTTTTTT.

This chain links TRBV7-3 with TRBJ1-1; 12 bases are shared with TRBD1. The CDR3 loop spans 14 amino acids. The V gene end was trimmed by 5 bases and the J gene end by 10 bases; junction bases not matched to a gene: 8. Germline V gene lookup returns CDR1 SGHTA and CDR2 FQGTGA. The CDR3 DNA follows: TGTGCCAGCAGCCACCGGGACAGGGGGCGGGGAGCTTTCTTT. Its translation: CASSHRDRGRGAFF.

V and J are TRBV7-2 and TRBJ1-5; no clear D gene. This CDR3 is 15 amino acids long. Germline CDR1 SGHTA, CDR2 FQGNSA. The V end was cut by 5 bases, the J end by 2 bases, with 13 bases between. The DNA of the CDR3 is TGTGCCAGCAGCCTAGGAGGGAGCGGCAATCAGCCCCAGCATTTT. Translated: CASSLGGSGNQPQHF.

This chain connects TRBV29-1 to TRBJ2-2; 8 positions agree with TRBD1. The junction had 6 bases not matched to a gene; V was cut back by 5 bases and J by 1 base. The germline V gene encodes CDR1 SQVTM and CDR2 ANQGSEA. This CDR3 contains 15 residues. Here the CDR3 reads CSVRQGSGNTGELFF. CDR3 DNA: TGCAGCGTTAGACAGGGGTCCGGGAACACCGGGGAGCTGTTTTTT.

The chain employs TRBV30 and TRBJ2-3; 10 nucleotides match TRBD2. The trim removed 0 bases at V and 10 bases at J, leaving 13 bases unmatched. CDR1 and CDR2 from the germline V gene are GTSNPN and SVGIG (reference sequence). This CDR3 contains 16 residues. CDR3 nucleotides: TGTGCCTGGAGTGTAGTCGCTAGCGGGGGCCCACCCGCGCAGTATTTT. This sequence encodes CAWSVVASGGPPAQYF.

The chain joins TRBV30 to TRBJ1-3, with TRBD1 as a possible D gene (6 bases). The CDR3 length is 15 residues. V lost 4 bases, J lost 0 bases, and 13 bases lay in between. CDR1 and CDR2 (germline): GTSNPN, SVGIG (reference sequence). In DNA form, the CDR3 reads TGTGCCTGGACCCTGGACAGCTTCTCTGGAAACACCATATATTTT. Translated, it gives CAWTLDSFSGNTIYF.

The rearrangement joins TRBV5-5 to TRBJ1-6; D ambiguous. Germline V gene lookup returns CDR1 SGHKS and CDR2 YYEKEE (reference sequence). Trimming removed 4 bases from V and 10 bases from J, with 21 bases in between. This CDR3 has 16 amino acids. CDR3 DNA sequence: TGTGCCAGCAGCCTCGGATTAGAGGGATTAGGGTCACCCCTCCACTTT. Its translation: CASSLGLEGLGSPLHF.

This chain uses TRBV28 with TRBJ1-4; the D is unclear. With 10 bases removed from V and 8 bases from J, the gap between germline ends came to 20 bases. The CDR3 consists of 14 residues. Germline V gene sequence: CDR1 MDHEN, CDR2 SYDVKM. Here the CDR3 DNA reads TGTGCCACCCGTAATGGTCCAGCCGGGGAAAAACTGTTTTTT. Its translation: CATRNGPAGEKLFF.

In DNA, the CDR3 is TGTGCCAGCAGCCGCAAACAGGGTGTAGAGACCCAGTACTTC. It specifies CASSRKQGVETQYF. This chain links TRBV5-4 with TRBJ2-5; D is perhaps TRBD1 (6 bases). CDR3 length: 14 residues. V lost 4 bases, J lost 4 bases, and 14 bases lay in between. The germline CDR1 and CDR2 sequences are SGHNT and YYREEE (reference sequence).

The rearrangement joins TRBV18 to TRBJ2-2, with TRBD2 identical over 8 bases. Germline loops: CDR1 KGHSH, CDR2 LQKENI. The CDR3 sequence is 15 residues long. J was trimmed by 4 bases and V by 4 bases; bases with no gene match: 5. The CDR3 nucleotides are TGTGCCAGCTCACAGGGTAGCGGGACCACCGGGGAGCTGTTTTTT. Its translation: CASSQGSGTTGELFF.

The V gene is TRBV7-9, the J gene TRBJ2-3, with D possibly matching TRBD1 (6 bases). The CDR3 spans 15 residues. Deletions cut 2 bases from V and 1 base from J, with 10 bases between. Germline values: CDR1 SEHNR, CDR2 FQNEAQ (reference sequence). CDR3 sequence: CASSLQGKGTDTQYF. The CDR3 coding sequence is TGTGCCAGCAGCTTACAGGGGAAAGGCACAGATACGCAGTATTTT.

The V call is TRBV4-1, the J call TRBJ2-1, with 9 bases fitting TRBD2. Germline loops: CDR1 MGHRA, CDR2 YSYEKL. The junction had 17 bases not matched to a gene; V was cut back by 4 bases and J by 7 bases. The CDR3 is made up of 18 amino acids. CDR3 DNA: TGCGCCAGCAGCCGAGCGGGAGGAACACCCGAGAATAGGAATGAGCAGTTCTTC. This gives the protein CASSRAGGTPENRNEQFF.

The rearrangement joins TRBV27 to TRBJ2-7; the D gene is possibly TRBD2 (6 bases). Trimming cost V 8 bases and J 0 bases, with 23 bases left between them. Germline lookup yields CDR1 MNHEY and CDR2 SMNVEV (reference sequence). The CDR3 has 17 residues. The CDR3 nucleotides are TGTGCCAGCTCCACCGCTCTAGCGCGAGATAGCTCCTACGAGCAGTACTTC. Protein: CASSTALARDSSYEQYF.

The chain is built from TRBV18 and TRBJ2-7; TRBD1 is a possible D gene (6 bases). This CDR3 is built from 12 residues. The germline V and J ends were trimmed by 5 bases and 6 bases, with 11 bases remaining between them. The germline V gene encodes CDR1 KGHSH and CDR2 LQKENI. The CDR3 bases are TGTGCCAGCTCATCTTCACAGGGCGAGCAGTACTTC. As protein: CASSSSQGEQYF.

The chain carries TRBV11-2 and TRBJ2-1; 7 bases line up with TRBD2. The CDR3 has 14 amino acids. V dropped 3 bases and J dropped 16; count of bases not matched to a gene: 15. Germline CDR1 SGHAT, CDR2 FQNNGV. Written as DNA, the CDR3 is TGTGCCAGCAGCTTTGCAGGGAGGGCCCTCGGTGGTTTCTTC. Protein: CASSFAGRALGGFF.

The J gene is TRBJ2-7, the V gene TRBV2, with TRBD2 identical over 9 bases. Germline loops: CDR1 SNHLY, CDR2 FYNNEI. CDR3 length: 15 amino acids. V shed 1 base and J 6 bases; nucleotides not matched to a gene: 7. This CDR3 is CASSEVLAGASEQYF. In DNA form, the CDR3 reads TGTGCCAGCAGTGAAGTTTTAGCGGGAGCAAGCGAGCAGTACTTC.

This clone was picked up a small number of times. The chain links TRBV10-3 to TRBJ1-3; D unresolved. V was shortened by 3 bases and J by 0 bases, with 3 bases between the two germline ends. The germline V gene encodes CDR1 ENHRY and CDR2 SYGVKD. The CDR3 has 13 residues. The CDR3 loop reads CAISDSSGNTIYF. CDR3 DNA: TGTGCCATCAGTGACAGCTCTGGAAACACCATATATTTT.

This chain connects TRBV6-5 to TRBJ2-7; TRBD1 aligns across 9 bases. This CDR3 spans 14 amino acids. After removal of 5 bases from V and 2 bases from J, the junction contained 4 bases not matched to a gene. The germline gives CDR1 MNHEY, CDR2 SVGAGI. The CDR3 DNA reads as TGTGCCAGCAGTCCGGGGGACAGGGCCTACGAGCAGTACTTC. The encoded protein is CASSPGDRAYEQYF.

This clone was observed a single time. This chain links TRBV18 with TRBJ2-1; D gene unclear. V was trimmed by 5 bases and J by 0 bases, leaving 8 bases between them. The CDR3 loop spans 14 amino acids. Germline V CDR1 and CDR2: KGHSH, LQKENI. CDR3 sequence: CASSRRSSYNEQFF. The CDR3 coding sequence is TGTGCCAGCTCAAGGCGGAGCTCCTACAATGAGCAGTTCTTC.

CDR3 coding DNA: TGTGCCAGCAGCTTAGCGCTAGAGAGCGGGGAGCTGTTTTTT. Protein product: CASSLALESGELFF. The chain links TRBV7-6 to TRBJ2-2; unclear D gene. CDR1 is SGHVS and CDR2 is FNYEAQ in the germline V gene. Between the trimmed V and J ends, which lost 0 bases and 7 bases, there was a span of 9 bases. The CDR3 sequence is 14 residues long. Supplemented by reference TRBV7-6 and TRBJ2-2, the full variable domain reads GAGVSQSPRYKVTKRGQDVALRCDPISGHVSLYWYRQALGQGPEFLTYFNYEAQQDKSGLPNDRFSAERPEGSISTLTIQRTEQRDSAMYRCASSLALESGELFFGEGSRLTVL.

CDR3 bases: TGTGCCAGCAGCCCACGGGAGAGGGGGGGAAATACGCAGTATTTT. The encoded protein is CASSPRERGGNTQYF. This chain joins TRBV7-2 and TRBJ2-3; tentative D call: TRBD2 (7 bases). Germline V CDR1 and CDR2: SGHTA, FQGNSA. With 5 bases removed from V and 7 bases from J, the gap between germline ends came to 19 bases. The CDR3 totals 15 residues.

The CDR3 sequence is CSARTGSNEKLFF. In nucleotides, the CDR3 is TGCAGCGCCCGGACAGGGTCTAATGAAAAACTGTTTTTT. The chain is built from TRBV29-1 and TRBJ1-4; TRBD1 agrees at 8 bases. The CDR3 is made up of 13 amino acids. Germline values: CDR1 SQVTM, CDR2 ANQGSEA. V lost 7 bases to trimming and J lost 3 bases; unmatched junction nucleotides: 4.

The chain recombines TRBV18 with TRBJ2-2; 8 positions agree with TRBD1. The CDR3 contains 15 residues. Germline V lookup: CDR1 KGHSH, CDR2 LQKENI. The V segment lost 6 bases and the J segment 6 bases; nucleotides outside the gene matches: 9. CDR3 residues: CASSIRGPAAGELFF. The DNA for the CDR3 is TGTGCCAGCTCTATCAGGGGGCCCGCAGCCGGGGAGCTGTTTTTT.